The following is a T cell receptor beta chain sequence with its context. The antigen remains unidentified. The sample is drawn from a study of OX40 agonist ivuxolimab in advanced cancers. Across the study: Ivuxolimab, an antibody that agonizes OX40 (CD134), was administered to the patients. Among those enrolled, mean age was roughly 55 years (range about 23 to 80) and less than 90% were male. Study observations and caveats: Nonresponders included some who also had low normalized T-cell clonal expansion.

The V gene end was trimmed by 5 bases and the J gene end by 6 bases; junction bases not matched to a gene: 8. There are 15 residues in the CDR3. The germline gives CDR1 SGHTA, CDR2 FQGNSA. TCRdb's copy holds only in-frame clones and misses some; the assay was immunoSEQ multiplex PCR. The repertoire holds about 91,000 clones, with around 84% as singletons. If patients had autoimmune disease history or systemic immunosuppression, they were excluded. The J gene is TRBJ1-5, the V gene TRBV7-2; TRBD1 matches at 9 bases. Source: CD4+ or CD8+ T cells sorted from blood, taken in a trial of the OX40 agonist ivuxolimab. This sequence was found in an adult with an advanced solid tumor such as melanoma, head and neck, liver or kidney cancer. Here the CDR3 DNA reads TGTGCCAGCAGCACCACCGGGACAGGGTTTCAGCCCCAGCATTTT. It yields the protein CASSTTGTGFQPQHF. Full variable domain (rest looked up from reference TRBV7-2 and TRBJ1-5): GAGVSQSPSNKVTEKGKDVELRCDPISGHTALYWYRQSLGQGLEFLIYFQGNSAPDKSGLPSDRFSAERTGGSVSTLTIQRTQQEDSAVYLCASSTTGTGFQPQHFGDGTRLSIL.